These 32 T cell receptor beta chains were all obtained from the same sample, sequenced in a study of blood T cells in healthy people across ages. Through a sample-barcoded 5' primer and a J-beta primer mix, a second PCR was run for 7 to 11 cycles. TCRdb re-analysed the 5' RACE reads in MiXCR, keeping a single row per CDR3 protein. The data contain over 1,500,000 distinct CDR3 sequences, 40% to 55% of them singletons. Sequencing used blood. All receptors come from a woman aged 40 to 50 in good health.

This clonotype was detected a few times. V is TRBV11-2 and J is TRBJ2-5, with TRBD2 matching over 7 bases. Losses at the gene ends were 5 bases for V and 5 bases for J; bases not matched to a gene: 11. Germline V lookup: CDR1 SGHAT, CDR2 FQNNGV. The CDR3 extends over 15 amino acids. As DNA, the CDR3 is TGTGCCAGCAGCACGCCCGCCAGGGAGGGGGAGACCCAGTACTTC. This codes for CASSTPAREGETQYF.

The V gene is TRBV3-1, the J gene TRBJ1-2, with D maybe TRBD1 (5 bases). The CDR3 consists of 15 residues. Germline lookup yields CDR1 LGHDT and CDR2 YNNKEL (reference sequence). The ends were cut back, 0 bases at V and 4 bases at J, with 12 bases in the middle. The CDR3: CASSQEAGKGYGYTF. CDR3 bases: TGTGCCAGCAGCCAAGAGGCAGGGAAGGGCTATGGCTACACCTTC.

The chain joins TRBV20-1 to TRBJ1-1, with D possibly being TRBD1 (5 bases). The V end was cut by 3 bases, the J end by 4 bases, with 18 bases between. Germline CDR1 DFQATT, CDR2 SNEGSKA (reference sequence). CDR3 length equals 15 residues. The CDR3 DNA reads as TGCAGTGCTAGGCGACAGATAAGGTTGGCCACTGAAGCTTTCTTT. This sequence encodes CSARRQIRLATEAFF.

This clonotype turned up a few times. The DNA of the CDR3 is TGCAGTGCTAGAGATGCGGGTACCTACGAGCAGTACTTC. This encodes CSARDAGTYEQYF. The chain carries TRBV20-1 and TRBJ2-7; D might be TRBD2 (5 bases). Trimming pared 0 bases from V and 2 bases from J, leaving 8 bases between. The V gene's germline CDR1 is DFQATT and CDR2 SNEGSKA (reference sequence). This CDR3 has 13 amino acids.

This clonotype was counted between two and nine times. V usage is TRBV21-1 and J usage is TRBJ1-6; the table's D call of TRBD1 was not tested on the DNA. TRBV21-1 is shown as a pseudogene. CDR3 size: 19 residues. The CDR3 DNA sequence: TGTGCCAGCAGCAAAGCGCCAAAGGGGGGTCCCCGCTATAATTCACCCCTCCACTTT. This sequence encodes CASSKAPKGGPRYNSPLHF.

The count of this clonotype is one. The chain couples TRBV6-2 or TRBV6-3 to TRBJ2-5; 7 bases agree with TRBD2. Germline V gene lookup returns CDR1 MNHEY and CDR2 SVGEGT. The CDR3 totals 14 residues. V dropped 8 bases and J dropped 11; count of bases not matched to a gene: 17. Written as DNA, the CDR3 is TGTGCCAGCCGTTCCGGCGGGGGAGGTAATGAGCAGTACTTC. Translation: CASRSGGGGNEQYF.

The chain employs TRBV6-5 and TRBJ2-5, with TRBD2 matching over 10 bases. Germline lookup yields CDR1 MNHEY and CDR2 SVGAGI. V shed 3 bases and J 5 bases; nucleotides not matched to a gene: 6. There are 15 residues in the CDR3. This chain's CDR3 is CASSYTSGGEETQYF. CDR3 bases: TGTGCCAGCAGTTATACAAGCGGGGGGGAGGAGACCCAGTACTTC.

J is TRBJ1-2 and V is TRBV9; D gene uncertain. Trimming took 4 bases from V and 4 from J, leaving 14 bases between them. The CDR3 is 14 residues long. Germline CDR1 and CDR2: SGDLS and YYNGEE. In nucleotides, the CDR3 is TGTGCCAGCAGCCGTGGGTCGCAATTCTATGGCTACACCTTC. Its translation: CASSRGSQFYGYTF.

This clonotype is a singleton in its sample. The chain employs TRBV6-1 and TRBJ1-2, with 7 bases lining up with TRBD1. This CDR3 has 17 residues. Losses at the gene ends were 10 bases for V and 0 bases for J; bases not matched to a gene: 17. CDR1 and CDR2 (germline): MNHNS, SASEGT. CDR3 residues: CATHTRDRGRANYGYTF. CDR3 sequence (DNA): TGTGCCACCCATACCCGGGACAGAGGGAGAGCTAACTATGGCTACACCTTC.

As concerns this clonotype: Germline is not matched at one junction end, which may reflect a read error. The chain carries TRBV7-2 and TRBJ2-3; D is ambiguous. CDR1 is SGHTA, CDR2 FQGNSA, per germline. The length of the CDR3 is 15 residues. In DNA form, the CDR3 reads TGTGCCAGCAGCTTAGTTGCAGATAGCACAGCTACGCAGTATTTT. Its protein product is CASSLVADSTATQYF.

This clonotype was observed a handful of times. The chain combines TRBV27 with TRBJ2-3, with D tentatively TRBD2 (6 bases). In germline, CDR1 is MNHEY, CDR2 SMNVEV (reference sequence). V was trimmed by 5 bases and J by 0 bases, leaving 15 bases between them. The CDR3 is made up of 16 amino acids. The DNA for the CDR3 is TGTGCCAGCAGTCCCCTGGGACTTCTTAGCACAGATACGCAGTATTTT. This codes for CASSPLGLLSTDTQYF.

V gene TRBV7-8 combines with J gene TRBJ2-1, with 7 bases identical to TRBD1. Losses at the gene ends were 3 bases for V and 13 bases for J; bases not matched to a gene: 9. The CDR3 runs 13 residues. From germline, CDR1 is SGHVS and CDR2 FQNEAQ. CDR3 in amino acids: CASSLGTEETQFF. The CDR3 DNA follows: TGTGCCAGCAGCTTGGGGACAGAAGAGACCCAGTTCTTC.

There are a few counts of this clonotype. J is TRBJ2-7 and V is TRBV29-1; 8 nucleotides align to TRBD1. Germline CDR1 reads SQVTM; CDR2 reads ANQGSEA. V lost 5 bases to trimming and J lost 5 bases; unmatched junction nucleotides: 11. This CDR3 has 14 residues. CDR3 DNA sequence: TGCAGCGTTCTGTTTAAGGTCAGGGGGCACGAGCAGTACTTC. Translating it yields CSVLFKVRGHEQYF.

The rearrangement uses TRBV12-3 or TRBV12-4 and TRBJ2-4, with TRBD2 matching 7 bases. Unmatched junction bases numbered 19, after V lost 5 bases and J lost 0 bases. The CDR3 contains 20 residues. The CDR3 region is CASSQRPRGVGILAKNIQYF. The CDR3 nucleotides are TGTGCCAGCAGTCAACGACCTCGGGGGGTGGGGATTCTAGCCAAAAACATTCAGTACTTC.

The DNA for the CDR3 is TGTGCCAGCAGCCAAGATGCGGGGGCAGTAAAGACCCAGTACTTC. It encodes CASSQDAGAVKTQYF. This chain joins TRBV4-2 and TRBJ2-5; tentative D call: TRBD2 (7 bases). V was trimmed by 0 bases and J by 6 bases, leaving 14 bases between them. This CDR3 spans 15 amino acids. Per the germline V gene, CDR1 is LGHNA and CDR2 is YNFKEQ.

J is TRBJ1-2 and V is TRBV28; D gene uncertain. Looked up from germline, CDR1 is MDHEN and CDR2 is SYDVKM. The CDR3 covers 12 residues. V shed 7 bases and J shed 0 bases, with 6 bases lying between them. The CDR3 DNA is TGTGCCAGCACAGAAGCTAACTATGGCTACACCTTC. Its protein is CASTEANYGYTF.

The chain links TRBV7-9 to TRBJ2-1; D is possibly TRBD2 (6 bases). This CDR3 region has 14 residues. The germline V gene encodes CDR1 SEHNR and CDR2 FQNEAQ (reference sequence). V dropped 4 bases and J dropped 9 bases, with 16 bases sitting between them. CDR3: CASSSPASALEQFF. The CDR3 DNA is TGTGCCAGCAGCTCGCCCGCTAGCGCCCTTGAGCAGTTCTTC. Supplemented by reference TRBV7-9 and TRBJ2-1, the full variable domain reads DTGVSQNPRHKITKRGQNVTFRCDPISEHNRLYWYRQTLGQGPEFLTYFQNEAQLEKSRLLSDRFSAERPKGSFSTLEIQRTEQGDSAMYLCASSSPASALEQFFGPGTRLTVL.

The rearrangement links TRBV4-2 to TRBJ2-1; a possible D gene is TRBD2 (7 bases). Germline V lookup: CDR1 LGHNA, CDR2 YNFKEQ. V dropped 0 bases and J dropped 2 bases, with 14 bases sitting between them. This CDR3 is built from 17 residues. The CDR3 is CASSQDKGGRAYNEQFF. The CDR3 bases are TGTGCCAGCAGCCAAGATAAGGGGGGGAGGGCCTACAATGAGCAGTTCTTC.

This clonotype turned up a few times. The chain combines TRBV29-1 with TRBJ1-2; perhaps TRBD1 as D (6 bases). V lost 3 bases, J lost 6 bases, and 11 bases lay in between. Germline V CDR1 and CDR2: SQVTM, ANQGSEA. The length of the CDR3 is 12 residues. The DNA of the CDR3 is TGCAGCGTTGACAGGGGAGGCCATGGCTACACCTTC. Encoded protein: CSVDRGGHGYTF.

In this sample, this clonotype turned up once. This chain links TRBV4-1 with TRBJ2-1; 8 nucleotides align to TRBD2. The germline V gene has CDR1 MGHRA and CDR2 YSYEKL. The junction had 6 bases not matched to a gene; V was cut back by 3 bases and J by 2 bases. CDR3 length: 16 amino acids. DNA of the CDR3: TGCGCCAGCAGCCAGGTAGCGGGGTCCCCCTACAATGAGCAGTTCTTC. As protein: CASSQVAGSPYNEQFF.

This clonotype was found once. The genes are TRBV27 and TRBJ1-1; tentatively, D is TRBD1 (6 bases). The CDR3 totals 14 residues. Germline V gene lookup returns CDR1 MNHEY and CDR2 SMNVEV (reference sequence). Trimming removed 7 bases at V and 0 bases at J, with 12 bases between. Written as DNA, the CDR3 is TGTGCCAGCACCACCGGACAGATGAACACTGAAGCTTTCTTT. This sequence encodes CASTTGQMNTEAFF.

This clonotype was observed a few times. The rearrangement links TRBV2 to TRBJ2-3, with D perhaps matching TRBD1 (6 bases). Germline CDR1 SNHLY, CDR2 FYNNEI. The CDR3 has 15 amino acids. Trimming took 6 bases from V and 0 from J, leaving 13 bases between them. The CDR3 DNA reads TGTGCCAGCAGCCGCCAGGGGCTGAGCACAGATACGCAGTATTTT. This encodes CASSRQGLSTDTQYF.

The CDR3 DNA follows: TGTGCCAGCAGCGTAGACGGTAGTGCGTCCGGCTACACCTTC. Its translation is CASSVDGSASGYTF. This sequence joins TRBV9 and TRBJ1-2; D is unclear. Between the trimmed V and J ends, which lost 0 bases and 8 bases, there was a span of 14 bases. Germline assignment: CDR1 SGDLS and CDR2 YYNGEE. The CDR3 contains 14 residues.

A few counts support this clonotype. This chain joins TRBV12-3 or TRBV12-4 and TRBJ1-6; D uncertain. The CDR3 runs 17 residues. V was pared by 2 bases and J by 0 bases, with 11 bases between. CDR3 region: CASSLSETSSYNSPLHF. CDR3 in DNA: TGTGCCAGCAGTTTAAGTGAGACGAGCTCCTATAATTCACCCCTCCACTTT.

As to this clonotype: One end of the junction fails to match germline, which may point to a read error. CDR3 DNA: TGTGCCCGCAGTGAAATTTTCGCCGGGGAGTGGGTCTATGGCTACACCTTC. Its translation: CARSEIFAGEWVYGYTF. This chain uses TRBV2 with TRBJ1-2, with unresolved D. Germline V gene lookup returns CDR1 SNHLY and CDR2 FYNNEI. This CDR3 is 17 amino acids long.

This clonotype was counted between two and nine times. In DNA form, the CDR3 reads TGTGCCAGCAGTCGATACCCTAGCGGGGGCCCATACAATGAGCAGTTCTTC. Protein sequence: CASSRYPSGGPYNEQFF. The chain combines TRBV6-6 with TRBJ2-1; 10 bases align to TRBD2. The trim removed 5 bases at V and 4 bases at J, leaving 11 bases unmatched. Per the germline V gene, CDR1 is MNHNY and CDR2 is SVGAGI (reference sequence). CDR3 length: 17 amino acids.

The rearrangement links TRBV7-2 to TRBJ2-1, with 9 bases fitting TRBD2. CDR1 SGHTA and CDR2 FQGNSA come from the germline V gene. This CDR3 region has 17 residues. V shed 5 bases, J shed 6 bases, and the junction held 14 bases outside the gene matches. The CDR3 here is CASSHPRTSAVGNEQFF. CDR3 bases: TGTGCCAGCAGCCACCCCCGGACTAGCGCGGTGGGCAATGAGCAGTTCTTC.

This clonotype was counted a few times. The chain carries TRBV6-6 and TRBJ2-7; 11 positions match TRBD2. The germline CDR1 and CDR2 sequences are MNHNY and SVGAGI (reference sequence). Trimming took 7 bases from V and 2 from J; bases not matched to a gene: 4. The CDR3 is 14 amino acids. CDR3 loop: CASKLAGGAYEQYF. CDR3 DNA sequence: TGTGCCAGCAAGCTAGCGGGGGGTGCCTACGAGCAGTACTTC.

This clonotype is a singleton in its sample. The V call is TRBV6-5, the J call TRBJ1-5, with TRBD1 matching 7 bases. The V segment lost 6 bases and the J segment 6 bases; nucleotides outside the gene matches: 8. CDR3 length: 14 residues. Looked up from germline, CDR1 is MNHEY and CDR2 is SVGAGI. CDR3 amino acids: CASRRDRAGQPQHF. The CDR3 region has the DNA TGTGCCAGCAGACGCGACAGGGCTGGTCAGCCCCAGCATTTT.

The rearrangement links TRBV28 to TRBJ2-5; D remains unclear. Germline V lookup: CDR1 MDHEN, CDR2 SYDVKM. This CDR3 spans 11 amino acids. V was pared by 6 bases and J by 13 bases, with 15 bases between. The CDR3 sequence: CASRTLSLWYF. CDR3 coding DNA: TGTGCCAGCAGGACCTTAAGCCTATGGTACTTC. The full variable domain, completed using reference TRBV28 and TRBJ2-5, is DVKVTQSSRYLVKRTGEKVFLECVQDMDHENMFWYRQDPGLGLRLIYFSYDVKMKEKGDIPEGYSVSREKKERFSLILESASTNQTSMYLCASRTLSLWYFGPGTRLLVL.

This chain uses TRBV20-1 with TRBJ1-6; 7 bases are a match to TRBD1. The CDR3 length is 14 residues. Germline-derived CDR1 and CDR2 are DFQATT and SNEGSKA (reference sequence). The V segment lost 6 bases and the J segment 9 bases; nucleotides outside the gene matches: 11. CDR3 sequence reads: CSACGTVGSSPLHF. The CDR3 nucleotides read TGCAGTGCCTGCGGGACAGTAGGAAGTTCACCCCTCCACTTT.

The genes are TRBV5-1 and TRBJ2-7; tentative D call: TRBD1 (5 bases). The J call is doubtful: the DNA matches TRBJ2-5 better. CDR3 length: 14 residues. The germline V gene has CDR1 SGHRS and CDR2 YFSETQ. The CDR3 spells CASSFNQGRETQYF. As DNA, the CDR3 is TGCGCCAGCAGCTTTAACCAGGGAAGAGAGACCCAGTACTTC.